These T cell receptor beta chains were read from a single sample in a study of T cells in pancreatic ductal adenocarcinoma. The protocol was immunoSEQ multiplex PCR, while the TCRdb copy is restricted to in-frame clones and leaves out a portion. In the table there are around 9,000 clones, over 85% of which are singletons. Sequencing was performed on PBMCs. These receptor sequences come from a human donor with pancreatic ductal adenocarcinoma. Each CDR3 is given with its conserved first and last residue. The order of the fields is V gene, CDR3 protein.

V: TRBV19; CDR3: CASIGGADGYTF
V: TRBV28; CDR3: CASSLSVRGYGYTF
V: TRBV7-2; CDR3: CASSPRNGQSGNTIYF
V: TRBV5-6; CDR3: CASSAIGSGSTDTQYF
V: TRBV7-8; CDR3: CASSLGSINSPLHF
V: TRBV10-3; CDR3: CAISATGAETQYF
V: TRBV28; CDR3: CASSLDSYGYTF
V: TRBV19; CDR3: CASMDRRSNQPQHF
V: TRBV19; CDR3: CASSIARHGNQPQHF
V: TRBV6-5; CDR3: CASSTMNEGQGLYF
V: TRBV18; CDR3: CASSPLSGSGELFF
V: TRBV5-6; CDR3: CASSLFGVTQGAIGELFF
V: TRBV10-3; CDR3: CAISERLGDTQYF
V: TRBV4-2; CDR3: CASSQDRDNEQFF
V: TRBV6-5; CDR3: CASSYSDRGPYNEQFF
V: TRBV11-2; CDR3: CASSLGLAGGYSYNEQFF
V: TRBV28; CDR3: CASLDGQQYTEAFF
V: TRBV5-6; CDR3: CASSLFRDQPQHF
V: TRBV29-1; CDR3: CSVSPQEETQYF
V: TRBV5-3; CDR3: CARSLKMWTAIPQAFF
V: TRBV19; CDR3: CASSIEQGYGYTF
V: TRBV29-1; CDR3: CSVEGGQGRGYTF
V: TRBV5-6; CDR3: CASSTLRDRFTDTQYF
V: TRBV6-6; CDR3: CASSYGGRTEAFF
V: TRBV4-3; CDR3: CASSQTGGSYNEQFF
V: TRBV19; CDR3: CASTTGFSYEQYF
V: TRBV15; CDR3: CATSRDAGSSYEQYF
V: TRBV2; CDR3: CAITSRLAGAYRTQETQYF
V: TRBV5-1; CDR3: CASSLFSATNEKLFF
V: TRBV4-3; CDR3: CASSQAPYTGELFF
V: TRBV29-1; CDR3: CSVEDPGLAGSYEQYF
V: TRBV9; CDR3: CASSVVGASNTEAFF
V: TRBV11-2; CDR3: CASSLAGRRYEQYF
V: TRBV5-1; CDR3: CASTGRERVDEQFF
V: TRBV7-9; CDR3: CASSLNRGETQYF
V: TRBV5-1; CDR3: CASSEARYGYTF
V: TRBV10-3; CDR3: CAISERVAGDSEQFF
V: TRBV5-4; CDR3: CASSLGGQASFSYEQYF
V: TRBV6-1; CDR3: CASSGFPGQSYEQYF
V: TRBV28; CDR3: CASSAWGQGALNEQFF
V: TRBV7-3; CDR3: CASSPQGPANTGELFF
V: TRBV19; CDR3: CASNRDRDRTEAFF
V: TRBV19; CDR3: CASSMSGAGGPRTQYF
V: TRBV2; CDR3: CASGLTAYEQYF
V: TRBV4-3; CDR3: CASSPRHSNYGYTF
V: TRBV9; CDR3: CASSVGHRDYEQYF
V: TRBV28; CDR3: CASSLIRPKGWASGNANIQYF
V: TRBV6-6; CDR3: CASSPGGFYEQYF
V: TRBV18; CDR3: CASSPSGGANVLTF
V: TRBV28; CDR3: CASSFWPGNYGYTF
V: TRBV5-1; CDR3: CASSLTDRSEAFF
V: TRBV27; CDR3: CASSPRQGRQPQHF
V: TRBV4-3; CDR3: CASSQDPQGGAGELFF
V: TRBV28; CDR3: CASMGLLVYQETQYF